These 18 T cell receptor beta chains were all obtained from the same sample, sequenced in a study of blood T cell repertoires in COVID-19. Clones were sequenced by immunoSEQ multiplex PCR, and TCRdb holds only the in-frame ones, with some missing. Among 200,000 to 250,000 clones listed, approximately 90% were seen once. The specimen sequenced was peripheral blood. Receptors originate from a woman aged 25 to 45 with COVID-19, enrolled during active disease.

J is TRBJ2-1 and V is TRBV25-1, with 7 bases identical to TRBD2. CDR1 and CDR2 (germline): MGHDK, SYGVNS. J was trimmed by 7 bases and V by 4 bases; bases with no gene match: 7. The length of the CDR3 is 14 residues. CDR3 sequence reads: CASSGAGGKNEQFF. CDR3 coding DNA: TGTGCCAGCAGTGGGGCCGGGGGGAAAAATGAGCAGTTCTTC.

The gene calls are TRBV2 and TRBJ1-1; D uncertain. The CDR3 sequence is 14 residues long. Germline lookup yields CDR1 SNHLY and CDR2 FYNNEI. The V end was cut by 8 bases, the J end by 1 base, with 14 bases between. CDR3 residues: CASASGNWNTEAFF. The CDR3 bases are TGTGCCAGCGCGTCGGGGAATTGGAACACTGAAGCTTTCTTT.

The CDR3 spells CASGSGGDGYTF. The DNA of the CDR3 is TGTGCCAGCGGGTCAGGGGGCGATGGCTACACCTTC. V usage is TRBV28 and J usage is TRBJ1-2; TRBD1 matches at 8 bases. CDR1 and CDR2 from the germline V gene are MDHEN and SYDVKM. This CDR3 spans 12 amino acids. The V segment lost 8 bases and the J segment 6 bases; nucleotides outside the gene matches: 5.

J is TRBJ2-2 and V is TRBV19; 9 bases map to TRBD1. Trimming removed 0 bases from V and 5 bases from J; junction bases left unmatched: 1. The CDR3 runs to 15 residues. Germline-derived CDR1 and CDR2 are LNHDA and SQIVND (reference sequence). The CDR3 sequence is CASSIEQGATGELFF. In nucleotides, the CDR3 is TGTGCCAGTAGTATAGAACAGGGGGCGACCGGGGAGCTGTTTTTT.

The chain is built from TRBV5-1 and TRBJ1-4, with D unresolved. The germline gives CDR1 SGHRS, CDR2 YFSETQ. Trimming left V 0 bases short and J 5 bases short, with 14 bases between. CDR3 length equals 16 residues. CDR3 in DNA: TGCGCCAGCAGCTTGGGGGCCACCGGTAAGAATGAAAAACTGTTTTTT. It yields the protein CASSLGATGKNEKLFF.

J is TRBJ2-7 and V is TRBV4-3, with D possibly matching TRBD2 (5 bases). Trimming stripped 1 base from V and 1 base from J, with 5 bases between. Germline V gene sequence: CDR1 LGHNA, CDR2 YSLEER. This CDR3 has 13 residues. CDR3 DNA sequence: TGCGCCAGCAGCCAAGGGAGGTCCTACGAGCAGTACTTC. This codes for CASSQGRSYEQYF.

The genes are TRBV7-2 and TRBJ2-1; the D is unclear. Germline V gene lookup returns CDR1 SGHTA and CDR2 FQGNSA. The V and J ends lost 1 base and 1 base respectively, with 8 bases between them. The CDR3 consists of 15 residues. CDR3 in amino acids: CASSLDWRSYNEQFF. The DNA for the CDR3 is TGTGCCAGCAGCTTAGACTGGCGGTCCTACAATGAGCAGTTCTTC.

The rearrangement links TRBV25-1 to TRBJ1-3; 7 positions agree with TRBD1. This CDR3 region has 18 residues. Trimming took 5 bases from V and 6 from J; bases not matched to a gene: 19. The V gene's germline CDR1 is MGHDK and CDR2 SYGVNS. The CDR3 loop reads CASSTLNRDSIVENTIYF. CDR3 sequence (DNA): TGTGCCAGCAGTACCCTGAACCGGGACAGCATAGTAGAAAACACCATATATTTT.

The chain has TRBV5-6 and TRBJ2-7, with a weak D call TRBD2 (6 bases). CDR1 SGHDT and CDR2 YYEEEE come from the germline V gene. The CDR3 is 12 residues long. V was pared by 4 bases and J by 6 bases, with 11 bases between. CDR3: CASSAGRREQYV. CDR3 DNA: TGTGCCAGCAGCGCGGGACGCCGCGAGCAGTACGTC.

The chain combines TRBV28 with TRBJ1-3; D is perhaps TRBD1 (5 bases). The CDR3 has 13 residues. V lost 5 bases and J lost 4, with 9 bases in between. Germline V gene data show CDR1 as MDHEN and CDR2 as SYDVKM. The CDR3, as DNA: TGTGCCAGCAGTCCCTGGACAGGAAACACCATATATTTT. It yields the protein CASSPWTGNTIYF.

The chain employs TRBV11-2 and TRBJ1-1; no definite D call. There are 14 residues in the CDR3. The V end was cut by 2 bases, the J end by 1 base, with 8 bases between. From germline, CDR1 is SGHAT and CDR2 FQNNGV. CDR3 sequence (DNA): TGTGCCAGCAGCTTATCACAGTCGAACACTGAAGCTTTCTTT. Its protein is CASSLSQSNTEAFF.

The rearrangement uses TRBV15 and TRBJ1-2; D might be TRBD1 (5 bases). This CDR3 has 15 amino acids. Germline-derived CDR1 and CDR2 are LNHNV and YYDKDF (reference sequence). Trimming took off 5 bases at V and 2 bases at J, with 15 bases between the two ends. The CDR3 region has the DNA TGTGCCACCAGCGCGGGGGGAAGAGTGAACTATGGCTACACCTTC. Translation: CATSAGGRVNYGYTF.

The chain couples TRBV11-2 to TRBJ1-4; D remains ambiguous. V was trimmed by 3 bases and J by 0 bases, leaving 8 bases between them. Germline V lookup: CDR1 SGHAT, CDR2 FQNNGV. This CDR3 region has 15 residues. CDR3 sequence reads: CASSFFSATNEKLFF. The CDR3 bases are TGTGCCAGCAGCTTTTTCTCCGCAACTAATGAAAAACTGTTTTTT.

The chain joins TRBV4-2 to TRBJ1-6; D is uncertain. This CDR3 contains 17 residues. Trimming pared 0 bases from V and 9 bases from J, leaving 18 bases between. Germline V gene data show CDR1 as LGHNA and CDR2 as YNFKEQ. CDR3 loop: CASSQDNTGLKASPLHF. CDR3 sequence (DNA): TGTGCCAGCAGCCAAGATAACACCGGACTCAAGGCTTCACCCCTCCACTTT.

The rearrangement uses TRBV6-1 and TRBJ2-1; 10 bases align to TRBD1. Germline CDR1 and CDR2: MNHNS and SASEGT. The CDR3 length is 20 residues. The J segment lost 0 bases and the V segment lost 3 bases, leaving 14 bases of the junction unmatched. CDR3 nucleotides: TGTGCCAGCAGTGACCGTCCCCCGGGACAGGGGCCGAGCTCCTACAATGAGCAGTTCTTC. It is translated as CASSDRPPGQGPSSYNEQFF.

This clone was counted once. The chain links TRBV3-1 (or the pseudogene TRBV3-2) to TRBJ2-2; 10 nucleotides align to TRBD1. The CDR3 sequence is 15 residues long. In germline, CDR1 is LGHDT, CDR2 YNNKEL (reference sequence). V was pared by 4 bases and J by 8 bases, with 7 bases of the junction left unmatched. This CDR3 is CASSLRDRGVGELFF. The CDR3 nucleotides read TGTGCCAGCAGCCTGCGGGACAGGGGAGTGGGGGAGCTGTTTTTT.

The V and J genes are TRBV11-3 and TRBJ2-7; possibly TRBD2 for D (5 bases). This CDR3 spans 15 amino acids. With 1 base removed from V and 0 bases from J, the gap between germline ends came to 10 bases. The germline V gene has CDR1 SGHNT and CDR2 YENEEA. The CDR3 loop reads CASSLGRASSYEQYV. The CDR3 coding sequence is TGTGCCAGCAGCTTAGGGCGGGCTAGCTCCTACGAGCAGTACGTC.

The table lists this clone with a count of one. The rearrangement joins TRBV5-6 to TRBJ1-2; 7 bases match TRBD1. Germline assignment: CDR1 SGHDT and CDR2 YYEEEE. The CDR3 length is 15 residues. J gave up 5 bases and V 4 bases, and 11 bases lay outside the gene matches. CDR3 sequence: CASSPGTVRGYGYTF. In DNA, the CDR3 is TGTGCCAGCAGCCCGGGGACAGTAAGAGGATATGGCTACACCTTC. Full variable domain (rest looked up from reference TRBV5-6 and TRBJ1-2): DAGVTQSPTHLIKTRGQQVTLRCSPKSGHDTVSWYQQALGQGPQFIFQYYEEEERQRGNFPDRFSGHQFPNYSSELNVNALLLGDSALYLCASSPGTVRGYGYTFGSGTRLTVV.